Listed here is a single T cell receptor (beta chain). The sample is drawn from a study of control samples from healthy donors and cancer patients. This CDR3 has 15 amino acids. In germline, CDR1 is MDHEN, CDR2 SYDVKM. The V gene lost 4 bases and the J gene lost 4 bases, with 13 bases spanning the gap. Method: immunoSEQ multiplex PCR; TCRdb's copy keeps in-frame clones and lacks some. Here the sample spans more than 85,000 clones, approximately 84% being singletons. The chain carries TRBV28 and TRBJ1-4; possible D gene TRBD1, 5 bases. This clonotype was sampled from a man aged 65 to 79 with lung cancer. Material: PBMCs. The CDR3 DNA reads as TGTGCCAGCAGTTCCCCCCGGGGCCTTAATGAAAAACTGTTTTTT. The encoded protein is CASSSPRGLNEKLFF.